This T cell receptor beta chain originates from a study of neurological immune-mediated disorders. Study observations and caveats: None of the CDR3 amino acid sequences of expanded clones were shared across subjects, and this suggested private repertoires in all groups.

This CDR3 is built from 17 residues. The germline V and J ends were trimmed by 5 bases and 0 bases, with 21 bases remaining between them. CDR1 and CDR2 (germline): SGHRS, YFSETQ. The unsorted libraries were made from 2 million PBMCs kept at -80 C. Each TCR transcript was tagged with a 10-nucleotide random UMI during 5'RACE. Per sequencing run, 15-18 subjects together gave over 200 million TCR-beta sequences. MiXCR was run by TCRdb on the 5' RACE reads, yielding one entry per CDR3 protein. The data contain roughly 41,000 distinct CDR3 sequences, 1.5% to 2% of them seen just once; the ten biggest clones take up roughly 2.1%. This clonotype was recorded many times. Its target is unknown.

The TCR was taken from a woman aged 40 to 55 with multiple sclerosis. This chain connects TRBV5-1 to TRBJ2-7, with D possibly TRBD2 on 6 matching bases. The sequencing input was PBMCs. The CDR3 DNA sequence: TGCGCCAGCAGTTCTTACGCGGGACTTTCCGACTCCTACGAGCAGTACTTC. It specifies CASSSYAGLSDSYEQYF.